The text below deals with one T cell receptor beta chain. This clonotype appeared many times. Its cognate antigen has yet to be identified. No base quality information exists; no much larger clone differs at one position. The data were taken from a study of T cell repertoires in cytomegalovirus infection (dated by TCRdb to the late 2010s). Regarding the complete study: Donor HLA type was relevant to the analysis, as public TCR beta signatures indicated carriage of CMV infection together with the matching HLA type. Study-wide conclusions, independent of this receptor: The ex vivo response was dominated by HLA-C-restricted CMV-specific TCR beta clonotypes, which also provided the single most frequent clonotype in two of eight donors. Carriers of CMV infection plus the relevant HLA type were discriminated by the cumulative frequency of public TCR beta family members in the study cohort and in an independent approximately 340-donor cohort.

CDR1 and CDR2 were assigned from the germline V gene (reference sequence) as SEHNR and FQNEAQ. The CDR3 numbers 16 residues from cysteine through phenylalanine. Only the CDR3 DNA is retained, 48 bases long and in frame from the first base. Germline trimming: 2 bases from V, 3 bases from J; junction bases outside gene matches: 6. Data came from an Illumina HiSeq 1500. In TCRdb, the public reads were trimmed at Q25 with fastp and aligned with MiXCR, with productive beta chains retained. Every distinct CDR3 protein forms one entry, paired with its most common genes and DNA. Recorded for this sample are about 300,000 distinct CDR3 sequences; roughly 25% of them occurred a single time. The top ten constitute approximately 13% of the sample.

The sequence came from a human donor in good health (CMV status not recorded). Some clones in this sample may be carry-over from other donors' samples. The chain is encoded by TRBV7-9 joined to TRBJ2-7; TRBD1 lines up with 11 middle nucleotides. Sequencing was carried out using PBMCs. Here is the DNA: TGTGCCAGCAGCTTACTTTCGGGACAGGGGGTCTACGAGCAGTACTTC. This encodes CASSLLSGQGVYEQYF.